The source of this T cell receptor beta chain is a study of T cell repertoires in cytomegalovirus infection. Overall study results and limits: CMV-specific TCR beta clonotypes restricted by HLA-C were the ones dominating the ex vivo response. Based on cumulative public TCR beta family frequency, carriers of CMV plus the relevant HLA were identified.

About this clonotype: Its specificity is not known. Compared with germline, one end of the junction differs, possibly owing to a read error.

Each CDR3 protein is one row after TCRdb ran MiXCR on the reads. The sample has approximately 500,000 distinct CDR3 sequences; roughly a third are singletons. Germline-derived CDR1 and CDR2 are SGHNT and YYREEE (reference sequence). The CDR3 loop spans 15 amino acids. Sample: cultured PBMCs, taken from culture after CMV antigen stimulation. The TCR originated in a human donor in good health (CMV status not recorded). Some clones in this sample may be carry-over from other donors' samples. The gene calls are TRBV5-4 and TRBJ2-1; 7 bases line up with TRBD2. The CDR3 sequence is CGSSLAAGAYNEQFF. In DNA, the CDR3 is TGTGGCAGCAGCTTGGCGGCGGGGGCCTACAATGAGCAGTTCTTC.